This T cell receptor (beta chain) was obtained from a study of Tregs in tolerant kidney transplant recipients (dated by TCRdb to between 2018 and 2021). The study in broad terms: The transplants used related donors along with nonmyeloablative bone marrow transplantation, and in the human trials mixed chimerism was transient. TCRbeta sequencing was used in the study to identify donor-specific regulatory T cells before combined kidney and bone marrow transplantation, and the identified cells were then tracked after transplant. The research as a whole found: Although technical replication error seemed to be minimal, the question of biological reproducibility was not addressed directly. Donor-specific Treg expansion was found to exceed global Treg expansion in tolerant patients, suggesting antigen-driven rather than nonspecific expansion. Because the study included only a small number of patients, the results must be confirmed in larger populations and under other immunosuppression protocols. For some patients, the PCR primers changed as time went on, which meant samples from those patients could not be compared with one another at the nucleotide level. The most biologically relevant and donor-specific TCRbeta repertoire appeared to be identified by expanding Tregs with activated donor B cells.

Concerning this clone itself: Its antigen remains unidentified. The sequenced fragment ends 3 residues before the CDR3 boundary, so the rest is inferred from the germline J gene.

For TCRbeta CDR3 sequencing, genomic DNA was extracted from sorted cells using the QIAGEN DNeasy Blood and Tissue Kit. High-throughput TCRbeta CDR3 sequencing, including PCR amplification with bias correction and internal controls, was performed commercially through immunoSEQ. The paper's processing steps were these. Unique productive TCRbeta sequences were defined by CDR3 nucleotide sequence when primers matched and otherwise by CDR3 amino acid sequence together with Vbeta and Jbeta genes. To correct sorting error, sequences shared between sorted populations at a frequency ratio of 2:1 or less were removed; the rest were assigned to the higher population. Donor-reactive sequences were defined as at least 5-fold expanded in CFSE-low cells versus unstimulated cells, with frequency of at least 0.01% in CFSE-low cells. Jensen-Shannon divergence, calculated on the top 100 TCRbeta sequences ranked by frequency, was used to quantify repertoire divergence. For samples with multiple sequencing runs, sorting error was corrected in each run separately before the runs were combined. TCRdb's version of the immuneACCESS table is confined to in-frame rearrangements and falls short of the full clone set. An unresolved V gene accounts for under half of the shortfall where checked; the remainder is of unknown origin. V and J calls and clone size are given by that table; D and trimming were obtained from the DNA. This sample's table carries 30,000 or so clones. About 8.1% of the sample lies in the top ten.

Sample time point, as interpreted from the label and publication: blood sample drawn before combined kidney and bone marrow transplant. Unstimulated Tregs (CD4+CD25+CD127-), CD4+ non-Tregs (CD4+CD25-), CD4 and CD8 cells were FACS-sorted from thawed PBMCs. Patients were several combined kidney and bone marrow transplant recipients from the ITN036ST trial, and only these trial subjects had samples available. Healthy control blood was separated into PBMCs by Ficoll density gradient and cryopreserved, and patient PBMCs were collected both before and after transplant. For CDR1 and CDR2, the germline V gene lists SGHVS and FQNEAQ. V is cut by 7 bases and J by 6 bases, and the space between the germline ends is 18 bases. From the cysteine through the phenylalanine, the CDR3 covers 15 amino acids. The DNA has 36 bases, all within the CDR3, and is read from base 1.

The TCR was taken from a human donor who received a combined kidney and bone marrow transplant. Rearrangement joined TRBV7-8 to TRBJ2-2, with TRBD2 perhaps the D gene, on 6 matching bases. The sample here was CD8+ T cells from blood, taken before the transplant. CDR3 DNA, as far as it was read: TGTGCCAGCAATAGCGGATACGGACCAGCCGGGGAG. Its protein reads: CASNSGYGPAGE. The full CDR3 sequence reads CASNSGYGPAGELFF.